This T cell receptor beta chain was sequenced for a study of cytomegalovirus exposure and HLA in healthy donors (dated 2017 in TCRdb). Regarding the research as a whole: An earlier analysis of several hundred of the donors reported about 250 Gb of sequence data and approximately 110 million unique TCR beta sequences from 150 million to 200 million T cells. A separate validation cohort of roughly 120 different subjects was used in addition to the roughly 720-subject first cohort. Among the roughly 400 genotyped donors, more than 70% belonged to the genetic ancestry cluster associated with self-reported Caucasian donors. Donor age, sex, ethnicity and CMV serostatus were collected together with the repertoire data. Every repertoire in the discovery cohort had been generated on one and the same sequencing platform. A later analysis re-examined previously published TCR beta repertoires from around 670 donors and added high-resolution HLA genotyping to investigate patterns of TCR occurrence. Genome-wide SNP genotypes for about 65% of the 666 donors were used in a later genetic analysis, which treated that subset as a discovery cohort. Among 398 genotyped donors of the cohort, an average of about 240,000 unique TCR beta nucleotide sequences were sequenced per donor, roughly 20% of them non-productive. To predict cytomegalovirus infection status, the study combined high-throughput TCR immunosequencing, statistical association of individual TCRs with disease status, and machine learning. The study was designed to test whether signatures of past pathogen exposure could be identified by cataloging public T cell receptors. Typing coverage differed by locus: A, B, C, DRB1 and DQB1 were typed in about 620-630 donors, DQA1 in 500 to 550, DPA1 in roughly 590, and DPB1 in 472. Using immunosequencing, the study profiled T cell repertoires from about 610 subjects and related those repertoires to cytomegalovirus serostatus. An earlier analysis of 500 to 750 of the donors applied high-throughput TCR beta sequencing to assess whether each TCR beta V gene segment acted as functional or pseudogenic. An early release that covered fewer than 800 HLA-typed donors contained around 300 gigabases of sequencing data and 85 million to 100 million unique TCR sequences. HLA typing covered class I and class II loci at four-digit resolution. Rather than drawing on any new phenotypic data, the later analysis identified candidate immune exposures from TCR beta sequences and the way those sequences occurred across donors. About five DR-DQ haplotypes were treated as single units for association and clustering because of strong linkage in the cohort.

The library was built by means of the immunoSEQ multiplex PCR assay. A mixture of 60 forward primers for TCR Vbeta segments and 13 reverse primers for TCR Jbeta segments was used in the multiplex PCR. A multiplex PCR assay on genomic DNA amplified the CDR3 region of rearranged TCR beta genes. On the Illumina HiSeq System, the amplified TCR beta libraries were sequenced as 87-base-pair reads. In the paper's pipeline: A later analysis counted about 80 million unique TCR beta chains across the 600 to 850 repertoires, and roughly 10 million of these chains were shared by at least two donors. To remove PCR and sequencing errors, raw reads were error-corrected and collapsed into unique sequences using a nearest-neighbor algorithm that merged closely related sequences. Alignment of CDR3 sequences to IMGT reference sequences was used to assign V, D and J gene segments. For a sequence to be retained, a match of at least six nucleotides was required to both a V gene segment and a J gene segment. Rearrangements were called productive when the CDR3 lacked stop codons and stayed in frame with V and J; all others were non-productive. Following IMGT convention, CDR3 was defined as the stretch from the second conserved V-encoded cysteine to the conserved J-encoded phenylalanine. Sequences without an unambiguous match to a single V gene segment were excluded from the earlier analysis of 587 of the donors. In an earlier analysis of several hundred of the donors, a V segment was called functional when productive rearrangements were above 56.7%, and segregating when the standard deviation between donors exceeded 5%. To diagnose cytomegalovirus status from the catalog of TCR beta chain sequences, a statistical classification framework was built. V and J gene assignment, in a later analysis, came from comparing TCR nucleotide sequences with IMGT/GENE-DB human TR gene sequences. A later analysis assigned CDR3 sequences and most-parsimonious VDJ recombination scenarios with the TCRdist pipeline. A later analysis defined each TCR beta chain by its CDR3 amino acid sequence plus V-gene family, and excluded reads lacking a unique V-gene family. As a way to deal with suspected cross-contamination and a sequencing artifact, a later analysis dropped approximately 570 nucleotide sequences that were highly shared and had low generation probability. A later analysis calculated a clonal expansion index for each public chain from normalized within-repertoire ranks of inferred template counts. In a later analysis, generation probabilities were computed using a VDJ recombination model fitted to out-of-frame rearrangements, and the results were checked against IGoR. In a later analysis, TCR-TCR, TCR-HLA and TCR-CMV co-occurrence was scored with hypergeometric tests, and a repertoire-size bias correction was applied to TCR pairs. To estimate false discovery rates, a later analysis permuted the HLA or CMV assignments 20 times. In a later analysis, co-occurring TCRs were grouped with DBSCAN, and TCRdist sequence similarity was added when clustering was performed within HLA-allele-positive subsets. For co-occurrence clustering, repertoires with fewer than 30,000 or more than 120,000 public chains were excluded, along with about five repertoires with anomalous nucleotide sharing. Entries here come from immuneACCESS through TCRdb and include only in-frame sequences with V and J called. Some clones fail to appear in such tables; in the studies checked, an unresolved V gene covers under half of the shortfall, and the cause of the remainder is unknown. V and J calls and clone size are given by that table; D and trimming were obtained from the DNA. In all, the sample holds around 90,000 clones, and around 78% of those were seen once. Of the sample, roughly 0.63% is held by the ten largest clones.

About this clone itself: The target of this receptor is not known. Base-call qualities are not available, and no considerably larger clone is one nucleotide away.

The full study reports these points: The earlier analysis of almost 600 of the donors excluded over 15 rarely observed V segments, including chromosome 9 orphons, because counts were too low. In a later analysis, the rate of TCR association differed among HLA loci, with DRB1 alleles having the most associated TCRs and HLA-C alleles having the fewest. In a later analysis, HLA-associated TCR beta chains were found to be more clonally expanded and to have lower generation probabilities than equally common non-associated chains. An association between a missense DCLRE1C variant and V-gene and J-gene trimming of TCR beta chains was found in a later genetic analysis and replicated in an independent cohort. According to a later analysis, most CMV-associated TCR beta chains appeared to be HLA-restricted, and the HLA associations seemed to be driven largely by CMV exposure. Because HLA typing was missing for some donors at each locus, association tests included only the typed subset. It was suggested by the authors that the approach could potentially be generalized to other disease states and immunological phenotypes. The presence/absence analyses assumed that sequencing depth was roughly uniform across donors, and that assumption may not be true. A later genetic analysis reported fewer N-insertions in productive TCRs among donors in an Asian-associated ancestry cluster than the roughly 690-donor mean. In this cohort, only TCR beta chains were sequenced, and detectable features were limited by the absence of alpha or paired-chain data. The study gave a list of some 150 TCR beta chains associated with cytomegalovirus. When HLA alleles, especially DR and DQ, strongly co-occurred, TCR associations were difficult to assign to individual alleles. Specific HLA alleles were associated with over 15,000 TCR beta sequences at a false discovery rate of 0.05 in a later analysis. A further reported finding was that TCR beta sequences accurately predicted the HLA-A and HLA-B alleles for most subjects in the first cohort. While some public TCRs were present in many individuals, most TCR sequences turned up only very rarely across donors. The only immune exposure information available for the cohort was CMV serostatus. A cluster of highly shared sequence variants was judged likely to be a technical artifact of the sequencing pipeline. In an earlier analysis of some 500 of the donors, most TCR beta V segments were observed in productive rearrangements about 87% or about 30% of the time, broadly matching IMGT annotations. The classifier was reported to diagnose cytomegalovirus status with high specificity and sensitivity in both the original and validation cohorts. A few of the identified cytomegalovirus-associated TCR beta chains were confirmed in vitro to be specific for cytomegalovirus antigens. According to a later analysis, parvovirus B19, influenza, CMV and Epstein-Barr virus appeared linked to several top co-occurrence clusters. Correlated functional status among segregating V segments might be attributable to linkage disequilibrium, but an unknown experimental factor could not be ruled out.

The cohort was made up of approximately 700 healthy bone marrow donors. At the time of sampling, every cohort member was nominally healthy, though immune exposures that went unrecorded were likely present. The donor was CMV seronegative and was included in the group of a few hundred seronegative cohort members. Each donor provided a peripheral blood sample, and peripheral blood mononuclear cells were used for TCR beta sequencing. The Qiagen DNeasy Blood Extraction Kit was used to extract genomic DNA from the blood cell samples. The receptor was isolated from a man between 25 and 39 years old in good health and CMV-seronegative. The sequenced sample consisted of PBMCs.

The DNA sequence is as follows: TGTGCCAGCAGTTTCTCGGGACAGGGGGGTGGCTACACCTTC. It codes for CASSFSGQGGGYTF. The rearranged segments are TRBV27 and TRBJ1-2; the central 11 bases match TRBD1. Counted from cysteine to phenylalanine, this CDR3 has 14 amino acids. CDR3 DNA is the only sequence kept; it has 42 bases, read in frame from the first base. Per the germline V gene (reference sequence), MNHEY is the CDR1 and SMNVEV is the CDR2. Trimming accounts for 3 bases at V and 7 bases at J, while the number of junction bases matched to no gene is 4.